The T cell receptor (beta chain) described here comes from a study of CD8 T cells in Susac syndrome. Study details: The sequenced Susac syndrome patients comprised roughly 6 with active disease and eight in remission.

Random hexamers were used to reverse transcribe 0.5 to 1 ug of RNA. TCRdb analysed the immunoSEQ multiplex PCR reads with MiXCR anew, one entry per CDR3 protein. The table lists about 23,000 distinct CDR3 sequences, 93% of them singletons. CDR1 SGHDN and CDR2 FVKESK come from the germline V gene. Trimming shortened V by 0 bases and J by 6 bases, and 14 bases separated the two germline ends. The CDR3 length is 15 residues. The chain joins TRBV14 to TRBJ1-2, with D unresolved. The TCR comes from a human donor with Susac syndrome. The sequenced material came from CD8+ T cells from PBMCs. CDR3 sequence (DNA): TGTGCCAGCAGCCAAGACGCGGTGGCAGAGGATGGCTACACCTTC. The encoded protein is CASSQDAVAEDGYTF.